This T cell receptor (beta chain) derives from a study of OX40 agonist ivuxolimab in advanced cancers. Study background: An agonistic human IgG2 monoclonal antibody against OX40 (CD134) was given. Intravenous ivuxolimab at 0.01 to 10 mg/kg was given to patients every 2 weeks.

Study results and limitations: Among the lowest peripheral clonal expansion occurred in 0.1-3.0 mg/kg partial responders.

Assay used: immunoSEQ multiplex PCR; TCRdb lists only in-frame clones, some missing. The profile shows 55,000 to 85,000 clones, 80% to 90% of them singletons. With baseline, cycle 4 day 1, and cycle 7 day 1 as timepoints, blood was sampled. The J segment lost 4 bases and the V segment lost 7 bases, leaving 6 bases of the junction unmatched. CDR1 and CDR2 from the germline V gene are LNHDA and SQIVND (reference sequence). CDR3 length: 16 amino acids. Points on this clone: Antigen specificity is unknown.

The gene calls are TRBV19 and TRBJ2-1; TRBD2 aligns across 14 bases. The specimen was CD4+ or CD8+ T cells sorted from blood, collected in a trial of the OX40 agonist ivuxolimab. This clonotype originated in an adult with an advanced solid tumor such as melanoma, head and neck, liver or kidney cancer. The CDR3 region is CASTLGLAGAYNEQFF. The DNA of the CDR3 is TGTGCCAGTACCCTGGGACTAGCGGGGGCTTACAATGAGCAGTTCTTC.